The next 22 T cell receptor beta chains were all read from a single sample in a study of T cells in Graves' hyperthyroidism and ophthalmopathy. Regions amplified from RNA transcripts were the TCR beta CDR3 regions. HTBI primers were the set used in a first-round RT-PCR of the TCR CDR3. TCRdb independently ran MiXCR on the multiplex PCR reads; one entry per CDR3 protein. The sample includes about 290,000 distinct CDR3 sequences, roughly 14% of them seen just once. Sequencing input: blood. Source of these receptors: a woman in her twenties or thirties with Graves' hyperthyroidism that later progressed to Graves' ophthalmopathy.

This clonotype occurred many times. This chain links TRBV28 with TRBJ1-2; TRBD1 aligns across 8 bases. V shed 6 bases, J shed 4 bases, and the junction held 7 bases outside the gene matches. The CDR3 covers 14 residues. Germline V lookup: CDR1 MDHEN, CDR2 SYDVKM. In DNA, the CDR3 is TGTGCCAGCAGCCCGGGGGGGACAGGCTATGGCTACACCTTC. This sequence encodes CASSPGGTGYGYTF.

In its sample, this clonotype was seen a few times. The gene calls are TRBV9 and TRBJ2-6, with no clear D. From germline, CDR1 is SGDLS and CDR2 YYNGEE. The germline V and J ends were trimmed by 2 bases and 2 bases, with 8 bases remaining between them. The CDR3 spans 15 residues. The CDR3 DNA reads TGTGCCAGCAGCGTCCGATTGGCTGGGGCCAACGTCCTGACTTTC. Translating it yields CASSVRLAGANVLTF.

The chain combines TRBV7-2 with TRBJ1-2, with 7 bases aligning to TRBD1. The CDR3 runs 17 residues. The V gene end was trimmed by 5 bases and the J gene end by 1 base; junction bases not matched to a gene: 13. Germline V gene sequence: CDR1 SGHTA, CDR2 FQGNSA. The CDR3 here is CASSPKGGRDSNYGYTF. The CDR3 DNA reads TGTGCCAGCAGCCCAAAAGGGGGTCGGGACAGTAACTATGGCTACACCTTC.

This clonotype was seen ten or more times. The V and J genes are TRBV28 and TRBJ2-2; 8 positions agree with TRBD1. The CDR3 extends over 18 amino acids. J gave up 2 bases and V 4 bases, and 12 bases lay outside the gene matches. Germline CDR1 is MDHEN and CDR2 is SYDVKM. CDR3 DNA sequence: TGTGCCAGCAGTTACTGGACAGGGCGGGATTCAAACACCGGGGAGCTGTTTTTT. Protein: CASSYWTGRDSNTGELFF.

The table lists this clonotype with many counts. V usage is TRBV28 and J usage is TRBJ1-5; D is perhaps TRBD1 (5 bases). The CDR3 is 17 residues long. Germline lookup yields CDR1 MDHEN and CDR2 SYDVKM. V dropped 5 bases and J dropped 0 bases, with 17 bases sitting between them. The CDR3 sequence: CASSPLRQIPSNQPQHF. CDR3 coding DNA: TGTGCCAGCAGTCCCCTACGACAGATCCCTAGCAATCAGCCCCAGCATTTT.

The V and J genes are TRBV6-4 and TRBJ2-2, with no clear D. V gave up 0 bases and J gave up 6 bases, with 8 bases separating them. This CDR3 comprises 14 residues. Germline CDR1 reads MRHNA; CDR2 reads SNTAGT. CDR3 in amino acids: CASSDSNGPGELFF. DNA for the CDR3: TGTGCCAGCAGTGACTCGAATGGGCCCGGGGAGCTGTTTTTT.

This clonotype was picked up a small number of times. V is TRBV7-2 and J is TRBJ2-1; no reliable D call. Germline assignment: CDR1 SGHTA and CDR2 FQGNSA. Trimming cost V 0 bases and J 8 bases, with 5 bases left between them. The CDR3 sequence is 12 residues long. Written as DNA, the CDR3 is TGTGCCAGCAGCTTAGCTCTCCATGAGCAGTTCTTC. It is translated as CASSLALHEQFF.

This clonotype showed up many times. This chain links TRBV5-8 with TRBJ2-1; D gene ambiguous. V lost 5 bases to trimming and J lost 2 bases, with 8 bases between them. The length of the CDR3 is 13 residues. Germline CDR1 reads SGHTS; CDR2 reads YDEGEE. This CDR3 reads CASRSETYNEQFF. CDR3 bases: TGTGCCAGCAGAAGTGAGACCTACAATGAGCAGTTCTTC. Full variable domain (missing parts from reference TRBV5-8 and TRBJ2-1): EAGVTQSPTHLIKTRGQQATLRCSPISGHTSVYWYQQALGLGLQFLLWYDEGEERNRGNFPPRFSGRQFPNYSSELNVNALELEDSALYLCASRSETYNEQFFGPGTRLTVL.

This clonotype was picked up many times. V gene TRBV5-1 combines with J gene TRBJ1-1; no definite D call. The CDR3 sequence is 14 residues long. Trimming pared 8 bases from V and 3 bases from J, leaving 17 bases between. Per the germline V gene, CDR1 is SGHRS and CDR2 is YFSETQ. In DNA form, the CDR3 reads TGCGCCAGTACTCTAGATGTATGGGACACTGAAGCTTTCTTT. Protein sequence: CASTLDVWDTEAFF.

This clonotype has more than one count but fewer than ten. V and J are TRBV6-1 and TRBJ2-2, with TRBD1 as a possible D gene (5 bases). Germline-derived CDR1 and CDR2 are MNHNS and SASEGT. The CDR3 is made up of 13 amino acids. The ends were cut back, 6 bases at V and 8 bases at J, with 13 bases in the middle. CDR3 sequence: CASSPRVRGELFF. In DNA form, the CDR3 reads TGTGCCAGCAGCCCCAGGGTACGAGGGGAGCTGTTTTTT.

This clonotype showed up just a few times. One end of the junction fails to match germline, which may point to a read error. The chain couples TRBV7-7 to TRBJ1-4; the D gene is possibly TRBD1 (5 bases). CDR3 length: 20 residues. Germline V gives CDR1 SSHAT, CDR2 FNYEAQ (reference sequence). The DNA for the CDR3 is TGTGCTAGCAGCTTGACCCCTTCCGACAGCCGAGTTCCAACTAATGAAAAACTGTTTTTT. Its protein is CASSLTPSDSRVPTNEKLFF.

This clonotype has more than one count but fewer than ten. This chain links TRBV14 with TRBJ2-1; TRBD2 matches 7 bases. The germline V gene encodes CDR1 SGHDN and CDR2 FVKESK. The V and J ends lost 6 bases and 5 bases, in that order; junction bases with no gene match: 10. The CDR3 totals 15 residues. CDR3 in DNA: TGTGCCAGCAGGGGAGCGGGAACCTACGACAATGAGCAGTTCTTC. Translation: CASRGAGTYDNEQFF. Using reference TRBV14 and TRBJ2-1 for the parts outside the CDR3, the full variable domain is EAGVTQFPSHSVIEKGQTVTLRCDPISGHDNLYWYRRVMGKEIKFLLHFVKESKQDESGMPNNRFLAERTGGTYSTLKVQPAELEDSGVYFCASRGAGTYDNEQFFGPGTRLTVL.

V is TRBV5-1 and J is TRBJ2-7; TRBD2 matches 8 bases. CDR1 and CDR2 (germline): SGHRS, YFSETQ. This CDR3 spans 16 amino acids. V was clipped by 0 bases and J by 4 bases; unmatched bases: 9. This CDR3 reads CASSLVVGLGSYEQYF. The CDR3 nucleotides are TGCGCCAGCAGCTTGGTGGTGGGACTAGGTTCGTACGAGCAGTACTTC.

This clonotype turned up a few times. A much larger clone lies a single base off, so this may be a read error. The rearrangement links TRBV11-2 to TRBJ2-5, with D possibly matching TRBD2 (5 bases). This CDR3 contains 15 residues. Germline CDR1 reads SGHAT; CDR2 reads FQNNGV. CDR3 sequence reads: CASSSPSGMGETQCF. Written as DNA, the CDR3 is TGTGCCAGCAGCTCCCCTTCGGGGATGGGAGAGACCCAGTGCTTC.

This chain links TRBV28 with TRBJ1-2; weak D call: TRBD1 (6 bases). CDR1 and CDR2 (germline): MDHEN, SYDVKM. The CDR3 totals 14 residues. V was shortened by 5 bases and J by 0 bases, with 10 bases between the two germline ends. Written as DNA, the CDR3 is TGTGCCAGCAGTGTGGGGGCCGCTAACTATGGCTACACCTTC. It encodes CASSVGAANYGYTF.

Remarks on this clonotype: A clone one base away is much larger, so this may be a read error. The chain carries TRBV6-2 or TRBV6-3 and TRBJ2-7; 10 bases are a match to TRBD1. The germline V gene has CDR1 MNHEY and CDR2 SVGEGT. After removal of 5 bases from V and 5 bases from J, the junction contained 24 bases not matched to a gene. The length of the CDR3 is 20 residues. The CDR3 coding sequence is TGTGCCAGCAGTGGCGCGGACAGGGGGTTTGGTGCGGGTTTCATGAACGAGCAGTACTTC. It codes for CASSGADRGFGAGFMNEQYF.

This clonotype was counted ten times or more. The chain has TRBV10-3 and TRBJ2-5; possible D gene TRBD2, 12 bases. The V end lost 3 bases, the J end lost 2 bases, and 34 bases lay between the germline ends. The germline V gene has CDR1 ENHRY and CDR2 SYGVKD. The CDR3 sequence is 22 residues long. CDR3 coding DNA: TGTGCCATCAGTGACCAGACGGACAGGGGGCTAACTAGCGGGAGGTTACAAGAGACCCAGTACTTC. Its protein is CAISDQTDRGLTSGRLQETQYF.

This clonotype was recorded at least ten times. The rearrangement uses TRBV7-9 and TRBJ2-1; D might be TRBD2 (6 bases). The germline V gene encodes CDR1 SEHNR and CDR2 FQNEAQ (reference sequence). V was cut by 6 bases and J by 6 bases, with 21 bases left in between. This CDR3 has 16 amino acids. The CDR3 DNA is TGTGCCAGCAGGTTACCCAGGGATGGACTACTCAATGAGCAGTTCTTC. It translates to CASRLPRDGLLNEQFF.

The chain is built from TRBV4-3 and TRBJ2-1, with 11 bases aligning to TRBD2. The CDR3 extends over 15 amino acids. Unmatched junction bases numbered 5, after V lost 5 bases and J lost 5 bases. Germline V gene data show CDR1 as LGHNA and CDR2 as YSLEER. The CDR3 sequence is CASSDPGLADNEQFF. The DNA for the CDR3 is TGCGCCAGCAGCGATCCGGGACTAGCGGACAATGAGCAGTTCTTC.

This clonotype was counted many times. V gene TRBV3-1 combines with J gene TRBJ1-1; D unresolved. The V end was cut by 2 bases, the J end by 3 bases, with 10 bases between. This CDR3 has 14 amino acids. Germline V lookup: CDR1 LGHDT, CDR2 YNNKEL (reference sequence). The CDR3 loop is CASSQFTGDTEAFF. DNA for the CDR3: TGTGCCAGCAGCCAATTTACGGGCGACACTGAAGCTTTCTTT.

This clonotype was counted many times. The chain combines TRBV3-1 with TRBJ2-5, with 7 bases identical to TRBD2. Germline CDR1 is LGHDT and CDR2 is YNNKEL (reference sequence). The trim removed 0 bases at V and 5 bases at J, leaving 18 bases unmatched. The CDR3 is 19 amino acids. The CDR3 region is CASSQDRTVAGLSGETQYF. The CDR3 nucleotides are TGTGCCAGCAGCCAAGATCGAACGGTAGCGGGCCTTTCGGGGGAGACCCAGTACTTC.

Remarks on this clonotype: One end of the junction does not line up with germline, which may come from a read error. The chain links TRBV12-3 or TRBV12-4 to TRBJ2-2; D possibly uses TRBD1 or TRBD2 (5 bases each). The CDR3 runs to 16 residues. CDR3 nucleotide sequence: TGTGCCAGCAGGATACGGGGCCTCGGGAACTCCGGGGAGCTGTTTTTT. This encodes CASRIRGLGNSGELFF.